The present TCR beta chain was sequenced within a study of naive and memory T cell subsets. Blood and skin TCR RNA was reverse transcribed with alpha and beta constant primers. Using its own MiXCR run on the UMI-ligation and nested PCR reads, TCRdb lists one record per CDR3 protein. The table records 18,000 or so distinct CDR3 sequences, 8% to 10% of them present only once. This clonotype was seen a few times. Its cognate antigen is unknown. Treatment given: skin biopsy from PPD injection site in Mantoux-positive individual. Unsorted total RNA, about 1 to 1,100 ng, was DNase treated before reverse transcription. Findings and limits, study-wide: Reportedly, tuberculin skin test sites gave far more TCRs than other biopsies.

The CDR3 length is 15 residues. CDR1 is KGHSH, CDR2 LQKENI, per germline. Trimming removed 5 bases from V and 5 bases from J, with 18 bases in between. This TCR was sampled from an adult in good health. The sample in question was skin, obtained from a tuberculin skin test site. This chain joins TRBV18 and TRBJ2-5; perhaps TRBD2 as D (6 bases). CDR3: CASSVADLEMETQYF. The CDR3 bases are TGTGCCAGCTCAGTAGCGGATCTGGAAATGGAGACCCAGTACTTC.